These 27 T cell receptor beta chains share one sample of origin, sequenced in a study of graft-versus-host responses after intestinal transplantation (dated by TCRdb to the early 2020s). Their specific antigens are unknown. Libraries were built with the immunoSEQ multiplex PCR assay. Here the immuneACCESS table is served through TCRdb, limited to in-frame sequences with V and J called. Missing clones are a known gap in these copies; in checked studies unresolved V genes cover under half, and the rest lacks a known reason. The sample table records 85,000 to 100,000 clones; around 92% of these occur just once. The ten largest clones represent over 0.06% of the sample. The time point label here, explained by the study, means: cells obtained before transplantation from donor or recipient. The sample was unstimulated CD8+ T cells sorted from spleen or lymph node cells, taken before transplant. The source of these receptors is a human donor who was the organ donor for an intestinal transplant.

This chain links TRBV5-1 with TRBJ2-7; no firm D call. Germline assignment: CDR1 SGHRS and CDR2 YFSETQ. Between the trimmed V and J ends, which lost 0 bases and 4 bases, there was a span of 11 bases. The CDR3 totals 14 residues. The CDR3 protein is CASSLGPGEYEQYF. The CDR3 DNA follows: TGCGCCAGCAGCTTGGGACCGGGTGAGTACGAGCAGTACTTC.

This chain links TRBV5-6 with TRBJ1-2; tentative D call: TRBD1 (6 bases). The CDR3 is 16 residues long. CDR1 SGHDT and CDR2 YYEEEE come from the germline V gene. With 4 bases removed from V and 6 bases from J, the gap between germline ends came to 22 bases. CDR3 sequence reads: CASSAGADPWQHGYTF. DNA of the CDR3: TGTGCCAGCAGCGCAGGGGCGGACCCATGGCAGCATGGCTACACCTTC.

The chain carries TRBV10-2 and TRBJ2-7; D not certain. Germline CDR1 WSHSY, CDR2 SAAADI. V lost 0 bases to trimming and J lost 4 bases, with 13 bases between them. The CDR3 contains 15 residues. CDR3 amino acids: CASSESPVLLYEQYF. CDR3 DNA: TGCGCCAGCAGTGAGTCTCCGGTTCTCCTATACGAGCAGTACTTC.

This chain links TRBV4-1 with TRBJ1-1; 7 bases agree with TRBD1. Germline V CDR1 and CDR2: MGHRA, YSYEKL. The CDR3 is 14 residues long. Trimming took 2 bases from V and 4 from J; bases not matched to a gene: 4. The CDR3 loop reads CASSQLDRVTEAFF. The CDR3 region has the DNA TGCGCCAGCAGCCAATTAGACAGGGTCACTGAAGCTTTCTTT.

V is TRBV29-1 and J is TRBJ2-1; 16 nucleotides line up with TRBD2. V dropped 3 bases and J dropped 0; count of bases not matched to a gene: 5. The CDR3 totals 18 residues. CDR1 is SQVTM and CDR2 is ANQGSEA in the germline V gene. The CDR3 sequence is CSVDSGLAGGISYNEQFF. In DNA form, the CDR3 reads TGCAGCGTTGACTCGGGACTAGCGGGAGGGATCTCCTACAATGAGCAGTTCTTC.

This clone occurred once. The chain is built from TRBV5-4 and TRBJ2-7, with 9 bases aligning to TRBD1. Losses at the gene ends were 9 bases for V and 4 bases for J; bases not matched to a gene: 14. CDR3 length: 15 amino acids. Germline assignment: CDR1 SGHNT and CDR2 YYREEE (reference sequence). Here the CDR3 DNA reads TGTGCCACCTCCTTCCCTCCGGGACAGGGTTACGAGCAGTACTTC. It translates to CATSFPPGQGYEQYF. The whole variable domain, remainder taken from reference TRBV5-4 and TRBJ2-7, is ETGVTQSPTHLIKTRGQQVTLRCSSQSGHNTVSWYQQALGQGPQFIFQYYREEENGRGNFPPRFSGLQFPNYSSELNVNALELDDSALYLCATSFPPGQGYEQYFGPGTRLTVT.

The rearrangement joins TRBV5-6 to TRBJ2-1; 12 bases line up with TRBD2. Germline V gives CDR1 SGHDT, CDR2 YYEEEE. The V and J ends lost 4 bases and 4 bases, in that order; junction bases with no gene match: 9. The CDR3 runs to 17 residues. The CDR3 DNA is TGTGCCAGCAGCAGCTTGACTAGCGGGAGCTCGTACAATGAGCAGTTCTTC. Its protein is CASSSLTSGSSYNEQFF.

The rearrangement links TRBV13 to TRBJ2-7; TRBD2 aligns across 10 bases. This CDR3 spans 15 amino acids. V shed 3 bases, J shed 0 bases, and the junction held 2 bases outside the gene matches. Germline CDR1 is PRHDT and CDR2 is FYEKMQ (reference sequence). The CDR3 loop is CASSFSGGSSYEQYF. For the CDR3, the DNA is TGTGCCAGCAGCTTTAGCGGGGGGAGCTCCTACGAGCAGTACTTC.

The chain uses TRBV7-9 and TRBJ2-7; D possibly corresponds to TRBD1 (6 bases). In germline, CDR1 is SEHNR, CDR2 FQNEAQ (reference sequence). Trimming shortened V by 2 bases and J by 5 bases, and 16 bases separated the two germline ends. The CDR3 covers 15 residues. CDR3 nucleotides: TGTGCCAGCAGCTTACGGGAAGGGGGTTTGGACGAGCAGTACTTC. The encoded protein is CASSLREGGLDEQYF.

The genes are TRBV6-6 and TRBJ1-5; D is undetermined. V was trimmed by 6 bases and J by 6 bases, leaving 12 bases between them. CDR1 is MNHNY, CDR2 SVGAGI, per germline (reference sequence). The CDR3 is 13 residues long. CDR3 amino acids: CASRPGAGQPQHF. CDR3 nucleotides: TGTGCCAGCAGACCGGGAGCTGGTCAGCCCCAGCATTTT.

This chain links TRBV29-1 with TRBJ2-7; TRBD2 might be the D (5 bases). Germline-derived CDR1 and CDR2 are SQVTM and ANQGSEA. The CDR3 runs to 13 residues. V was cut by 8 bases and J by 0 bases, with 14 bases left in between. The CDR3 reads CSFFDGLSYEQYF. The CDR3 coding sequence is TGCAGCTTTTTTGACGGACTCTCCTACGAGCAGTACTTC.

The chain recombines TRBV5-3 with TRBJ2-7, with D tentatively TRBD2 (5 bases). TRBV5-3 is assigned to the ORF class and has an uncertain function. This CDR3 comprises 16 residues. The ends were cut back, 0 bases at V and 3 bases at J, with 16 bases in the middle. The CDR3 DNA sequence: TGTGCCAGAAGCTTGGTTAGGTCGCGGGCGTACTACGAGCAGTACTTC. The encoded protein is CARSLVRSRAYYEQYF.

This chain's CDR3 is CATRGTANTGELFF. The CDR3 DNA follows: TGTGCCACACGCGGGACCGCGAACACCGGGGAGCTGTTTTTT. V usage is TRBV15 and J usage is TRBJ2-2, with a possible D match to TRBD2 (6 bases). The CDR3 runs 14 residues. V was cut by 9 bases and J by 0 bases, with 11 bases left in between. The germline gives CDR1 LNHNV, CDR2 YYDKDF (reference sequence). Drawing the rest from reference TRBV15 and TRBJ2-2, the complete variable domain is DAMVIQNPRYQVTQFGKPVTLSCSQTLNHNVMYWYQQKSSQAPKLLFHYYDKDFNNEADTPDNFQSRRPNTSFCFLDIRSPGLGDTAMYLCATRGTANTGELFFGEGSRLTVL.

This clone was recorded only once. The chain has TRBV28 and TRBJ1-1; 7 bases match TRBD1. The V gene's germline CDR1 is MDHEN and CDR2 SYDVKM. V was pared by 7 bases and J by 6 bases, with 11 bases of the junction left unmatched. The CDR3 sequence is 14 residues long. The CDR3 region is CASNRGAGYSEAFF. In DNA form, the CDR3 reads TGTGCCAGCAACAGGGGCGCGGGATATTCTGAAGCTTTCTTT.

The gene calls are TRBV6-1 and TRBJ2-1; the D is unclear. The V end was cut by 7 bases, the J end by 9 bases, with 10 bases between. CDR3 size: 11 residues. Germline CDR1 reads MNHNS; CDR2 reads SASEGT. DNA of the CDR3: TGTGCCAGCACGACTTATGGTGAGCAGTTCTTC. This codes for CASTTYGEQFF.

The chain employs TRBV6-5 and TRBJ1-5; D is unresolved. The CDR3 sequence is 14 residues long. Per the germline V gene, CDR1 is MNHEY and CDR2 is SVGAGI. Trimming shortened V by 4 bases and J by 5 bases, and 12 bases separated the two germline ends. The CDR3 here is CASSSGAGDQPQHF. The CDR3 DNA reads TGTGCCAGCAGTTCGGGTGCTGGTGATCAGCCCCAGCATTTT.

This sequence joins TRBV10-2 and TRBJ2-3, with 7 bases lining up with TRBD2. The CDR3 extends over 16 amino acids. Germline V gene lookup returns CDR1 WSHSY and CDR2 SAAADI. The ends lost 3 bases at V and 2 bases at J; junction bases unmatched: 8. The CDR3 nucleotides read TGCGCCAGCAGTGACCCGCCCGGGACTAACACAGATACGCAGTATTTT. This translates into CASSDPPGTNTDTQYF.

The CDR3, as DNA: TGTGCCAGCAGCTTATTCCCACCTTTCCGACAGTATAATTCACCCCTCCACTTT. It encodes CASSLFPPFRQYNSPLHF. This chain links TRBV7-6 with TRBJ1-6; possible D gene TRBD1, 5 bases. This CDR3 has 18 amino acids. V shed 2 bases and J shed 4 bases, with 18 bases lying between them. Germline CDR1 SGHVS, CDR2 FNYEAQ.

The rearrangement joins TRBV7-3 to TRBJ2-1; TRBD2 is a possible D gene (6 bases). From germline, CDR1 is SGHTA and CDR2 FQGTGA. Trimming took 1 base from V and 3 from J, leaving 13 bases between them. The CDR3 length is 16 residues. The CDR3: CASSLSAGPNYNEQFF. The CDR3 bases are TGTGCCAGCAGCTTAAGCGCGGGACCTAACTACAATGAGCAGTTCTTC.

The gene calls are TRBV7-9 and TRBJ2-6; possible D gene TRBD1, 5 bases. V gave up 2 bases and J gave up 2 bases, with 16 bases separating them. Germline CDR1 reads SEHNR; CDR2 reads FQNEAQ (reference sequence). This CDR3 is built from 18 residues. The DNA of the CDR3 is TGTGCCAGCAGCTTACATTTCTCGTGGGGCACTGGGGCCAACGTCCTGACTTTC. As protein: CASSLHFSWGTGANVLTF.

The chain combines TRBV5-5 with TRBJ2-2; D uncertain. Germline lookup yields CDR1 SGHKS and CDR2 YYEKEE (reference sequence). The CDR3 totals 15 residues. V lost 3 bases and J 7 bases, leaving 16 bases between the germline ends. CDR3 in amino acids: CASSSWPLDNGELFF. The CDR3 coding sequence is TGTGCCAGCAGCTCGTGGCCGCTAGATAACGGGGAGCTGTTTTTT.

V usage is TRBV6-5 and J usage is TRBJ2-1, with D uncertain. This CDR3 is built from 11 residues. CDR1 is MNHEY, CDR2 SVGAGI, per germline. Trimming stripped 1 base from V and 9 bases from J, with 4 bases between. CDR3 sequence reads: CASSYLAEQFF. The CDR3, as DNA: TGTGCCAGCAGTTACTTGGCTGAGCAGTTCTTC.

The J gene is TRBJ2-3, the V gene TRBV5-6, with D unclear. Per the germline V gene, CDR1 is SGHDT and CDR2 is YYEEEE. Trimming shortened V by 2 bases and J by 10 bases, and 23 bases separated the two germline ends. The CDR3 runs 16 residues. This chain's CDR3 is CASSFGGAMAVHPQYF. The CDR3 DNA follows: TGTGCCAGCAGCTTTGGCGGAGCAATGGCGGTCCACCCGCAGTATTTT.

The chain carries TRBV19 and TRBJ2-2; D not resolved. The V gene lost 3 bases and the J gene lost 2 bases, with 10 bases spanning the gap. The germline V gene encodes CDR1 LNHDA and CDR2 SQIVND (reference sequence). The CDR3 is made up of 15 amino acids. This chain's CDR3 is CASSILRENTGELFF. DNA of the CDR3: TGTGCCAGTAGTATCCTGAGAGAAAACACCGGGGAGCTGTTTTTT.

This rearrangement joins TRBV20-1 to TRBJ2-1, with D unresolved. The CDR3 spans 11 residues. Germline values: CDR1 DFQATT, CDR2 SNEGSKA (reference sequence). Deletions cut 4 bases from V and 4 bases from J, with 5 bases between. For the CDR3, the DNA is TGCAGTGCTATACATTACAATGAGCAGTTCTTC. It encodes CSAIHYNEQFF.

CDR3 sequence (DNA): TGTGCCAGCAGCGTAGGATCCGGGGGGGACGAGCAGTACTTC. Its translation: CASSVGSGGDEQYF. The rearrangement joins TRBV9 to TRBJ2-7, with 8 positions matching TRBD2. CDR1 and CDR2 (germline): SGDLS, YYNGEE. The CDR3 has 14 residues. V shed 0 bases and J 5 bases; nucleotides not matched to a gene: 4.

V is TRBV19 and J is TRBJ1-6, with D possibly TRBD1 on 5 matching bases. CDR1 is LNHDA, CDR2 SQIVND, per germline (reference sequence). With 5 bases removed from V and 7 bases from J, the gap between germline ends came to 18 bases. The CDR3 is 16 amino acids. For the CDR3, the DNA is TGTGCCAGTAGTCAAGGCGGGACGGGAACCAATTCACCCCTCCACTTT. It specifies CASSQGGTGTNSPLHF.